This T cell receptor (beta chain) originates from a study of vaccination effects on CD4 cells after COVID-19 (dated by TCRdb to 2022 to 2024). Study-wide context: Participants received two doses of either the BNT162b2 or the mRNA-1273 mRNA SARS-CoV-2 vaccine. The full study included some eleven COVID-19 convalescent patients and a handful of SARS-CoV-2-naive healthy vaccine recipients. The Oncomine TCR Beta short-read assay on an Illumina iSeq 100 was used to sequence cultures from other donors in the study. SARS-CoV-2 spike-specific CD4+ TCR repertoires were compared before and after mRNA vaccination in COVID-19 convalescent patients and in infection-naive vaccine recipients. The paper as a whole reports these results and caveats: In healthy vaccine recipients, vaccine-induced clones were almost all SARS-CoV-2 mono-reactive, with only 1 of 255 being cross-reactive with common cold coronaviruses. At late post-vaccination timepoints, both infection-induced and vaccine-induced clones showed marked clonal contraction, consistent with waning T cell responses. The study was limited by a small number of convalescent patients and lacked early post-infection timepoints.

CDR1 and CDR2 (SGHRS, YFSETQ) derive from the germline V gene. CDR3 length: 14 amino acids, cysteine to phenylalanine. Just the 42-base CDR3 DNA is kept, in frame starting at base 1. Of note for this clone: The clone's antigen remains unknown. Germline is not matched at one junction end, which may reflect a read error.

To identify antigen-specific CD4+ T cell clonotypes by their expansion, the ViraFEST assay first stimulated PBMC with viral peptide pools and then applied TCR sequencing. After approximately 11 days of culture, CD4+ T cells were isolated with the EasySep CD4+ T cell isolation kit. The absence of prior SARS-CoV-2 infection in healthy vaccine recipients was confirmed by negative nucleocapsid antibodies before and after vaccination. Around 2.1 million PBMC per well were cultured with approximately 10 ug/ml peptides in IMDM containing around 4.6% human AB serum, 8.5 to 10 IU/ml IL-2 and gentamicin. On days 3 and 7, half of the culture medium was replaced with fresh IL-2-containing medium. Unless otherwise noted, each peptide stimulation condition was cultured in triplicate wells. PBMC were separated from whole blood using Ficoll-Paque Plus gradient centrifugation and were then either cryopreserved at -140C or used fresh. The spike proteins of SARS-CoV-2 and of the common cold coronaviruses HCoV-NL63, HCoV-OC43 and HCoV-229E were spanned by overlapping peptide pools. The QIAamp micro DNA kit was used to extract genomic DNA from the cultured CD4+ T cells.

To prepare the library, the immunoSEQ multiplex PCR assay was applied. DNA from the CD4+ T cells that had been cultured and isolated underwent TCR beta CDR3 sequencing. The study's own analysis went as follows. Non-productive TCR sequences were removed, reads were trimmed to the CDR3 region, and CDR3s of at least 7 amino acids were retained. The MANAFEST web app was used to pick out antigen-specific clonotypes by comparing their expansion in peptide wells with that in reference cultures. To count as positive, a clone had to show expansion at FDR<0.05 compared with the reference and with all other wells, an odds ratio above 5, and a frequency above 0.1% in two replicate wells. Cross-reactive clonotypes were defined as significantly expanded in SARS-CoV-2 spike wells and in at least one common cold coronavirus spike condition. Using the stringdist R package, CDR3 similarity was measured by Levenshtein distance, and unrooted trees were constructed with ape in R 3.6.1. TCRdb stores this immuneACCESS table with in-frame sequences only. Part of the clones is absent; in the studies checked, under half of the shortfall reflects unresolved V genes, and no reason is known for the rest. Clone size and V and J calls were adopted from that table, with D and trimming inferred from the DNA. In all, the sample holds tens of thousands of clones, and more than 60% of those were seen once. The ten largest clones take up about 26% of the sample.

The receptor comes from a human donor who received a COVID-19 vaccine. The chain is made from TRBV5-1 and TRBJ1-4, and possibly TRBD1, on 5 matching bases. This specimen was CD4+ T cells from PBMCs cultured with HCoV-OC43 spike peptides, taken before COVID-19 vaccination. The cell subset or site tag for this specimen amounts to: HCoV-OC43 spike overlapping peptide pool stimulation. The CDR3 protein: CASSSSGTNEKWVF. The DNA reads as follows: TGCGCCAGCAGTTCCTCAGGGACTAATGAAAAATGGGTTTTT.